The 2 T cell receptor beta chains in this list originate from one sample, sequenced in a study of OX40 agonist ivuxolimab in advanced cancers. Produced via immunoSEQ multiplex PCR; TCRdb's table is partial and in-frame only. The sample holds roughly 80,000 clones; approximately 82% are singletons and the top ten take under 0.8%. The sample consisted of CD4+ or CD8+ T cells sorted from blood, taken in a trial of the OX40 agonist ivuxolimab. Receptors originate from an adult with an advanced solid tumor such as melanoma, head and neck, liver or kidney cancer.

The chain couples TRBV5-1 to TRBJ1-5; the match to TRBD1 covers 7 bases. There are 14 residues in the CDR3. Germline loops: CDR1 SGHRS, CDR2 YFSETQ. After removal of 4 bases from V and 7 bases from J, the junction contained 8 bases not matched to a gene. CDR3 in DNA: TGCGCCAGCAGCCCGGAGGGACAGAACCAGCCCCAGCATTTT. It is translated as CASSPEGQNQPQHF.

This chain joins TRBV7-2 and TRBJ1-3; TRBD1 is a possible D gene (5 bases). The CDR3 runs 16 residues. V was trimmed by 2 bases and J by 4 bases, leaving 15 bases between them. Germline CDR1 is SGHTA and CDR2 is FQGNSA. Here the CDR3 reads CASSLYVGAPGNTIYF. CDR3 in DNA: TGTGCCAGCAGCTTATATGTTGGGGCCCCGGGAAACACCATATATTTT.